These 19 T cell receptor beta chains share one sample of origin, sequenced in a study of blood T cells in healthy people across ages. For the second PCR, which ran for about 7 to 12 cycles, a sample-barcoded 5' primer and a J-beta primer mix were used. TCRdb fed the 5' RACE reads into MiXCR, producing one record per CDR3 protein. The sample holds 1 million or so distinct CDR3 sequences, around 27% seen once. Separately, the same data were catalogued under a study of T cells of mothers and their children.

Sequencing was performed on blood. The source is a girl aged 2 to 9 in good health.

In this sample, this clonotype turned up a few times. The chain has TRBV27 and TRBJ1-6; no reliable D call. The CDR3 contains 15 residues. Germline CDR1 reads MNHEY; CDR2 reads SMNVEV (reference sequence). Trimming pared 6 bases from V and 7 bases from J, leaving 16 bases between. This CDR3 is CASSPETLTNSPLHF. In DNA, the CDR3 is TGTGCCAGCAGCCCCGAGACACTGACAAATTCACCCCTCCACTTT.

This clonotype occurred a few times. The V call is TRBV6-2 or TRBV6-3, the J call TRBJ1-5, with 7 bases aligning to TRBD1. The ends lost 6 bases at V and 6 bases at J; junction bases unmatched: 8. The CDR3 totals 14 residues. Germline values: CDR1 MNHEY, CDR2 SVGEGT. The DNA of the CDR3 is TGTGCCAGCAGCCCCGACAGGGACAGTCAGCCCCAGCATTTT. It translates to CASSPDRDSQPQHF.

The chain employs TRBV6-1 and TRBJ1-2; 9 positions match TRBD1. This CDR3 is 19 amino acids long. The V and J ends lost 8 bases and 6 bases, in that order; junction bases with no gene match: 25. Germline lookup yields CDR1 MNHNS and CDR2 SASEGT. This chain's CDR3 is CASRRYGDRVRFGEDGYTF. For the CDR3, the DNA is TGTGCCAGCCGGAGATACGGGGACAGGGTACGATTCGGGGAGGATGGCTACACCTTC.

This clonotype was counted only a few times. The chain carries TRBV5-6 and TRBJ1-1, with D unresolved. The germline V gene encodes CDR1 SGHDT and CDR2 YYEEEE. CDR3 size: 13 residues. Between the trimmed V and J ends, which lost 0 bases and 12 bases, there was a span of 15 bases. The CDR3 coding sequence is TGTGCCAGCAGCTTGGACATCGGACCGGAAACTTTCTTT. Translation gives CASSLDIGPETFF.

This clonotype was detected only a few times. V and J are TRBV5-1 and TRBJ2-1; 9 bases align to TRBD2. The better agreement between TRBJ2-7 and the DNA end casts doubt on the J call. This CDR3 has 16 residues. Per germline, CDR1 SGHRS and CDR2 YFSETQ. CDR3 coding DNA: TGCGCCAGCAGCAGGTCGCCTAGCGGGGAGGCCTACGAGCAGTACTTC. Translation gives CASSRSPSGEAYEQYF.

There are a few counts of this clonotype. The CDR3 region has the DNA TGCGCCAGCAGCTTGGGCCGAGCGGGAGAAGGGGAGACCCAGTACTTC. Protein: CASSLGRAGEGETQYF. The genes are TRBV5-1 and TRBJ2-5; 8 nucleotides match TRBD2. This CDR3 region has 16 residues. From germline, CDR1 is SGHRS and CDR2 YFSETQ. J lost 5 bases, V lost 0 bases, and 9 bases had no gene match.

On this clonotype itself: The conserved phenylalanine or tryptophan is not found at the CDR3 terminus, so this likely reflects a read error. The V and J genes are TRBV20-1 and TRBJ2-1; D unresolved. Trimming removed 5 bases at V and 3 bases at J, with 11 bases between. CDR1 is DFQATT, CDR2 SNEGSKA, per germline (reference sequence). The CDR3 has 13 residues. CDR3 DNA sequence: TGCAGTGCTTCGAAGGCCGACTACAATGAGCAGTTCCTC. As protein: CSASKADYNEQFL.

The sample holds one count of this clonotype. The CDR3 reads CASSLQIALYEQFF. CDR3 nucleotides: TGTGCCAGCAGCTTACAGATAGCGTTGTATGAGCAGTTCTTC. The chain recombines TRBV13 with TRBJ2-5, with D perhaps matching TRBD2 (5 bases). The assigned J gene may be wrong: the sequence end matches TRBJ2-1 better. The CDR3 contains 14 residues. Germline V gene sequence: CDR1 PRHDT, CDR2 FYEKMQ (reference sequence).

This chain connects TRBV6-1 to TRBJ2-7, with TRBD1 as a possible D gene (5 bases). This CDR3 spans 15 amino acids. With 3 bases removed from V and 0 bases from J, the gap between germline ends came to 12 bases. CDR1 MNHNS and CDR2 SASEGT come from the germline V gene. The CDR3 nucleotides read TGTGCCAGCAGTGACAAGACAGTCAGCTCCTACGAGCAGTACTTC. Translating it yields CASSDKTVSSYEQYF.

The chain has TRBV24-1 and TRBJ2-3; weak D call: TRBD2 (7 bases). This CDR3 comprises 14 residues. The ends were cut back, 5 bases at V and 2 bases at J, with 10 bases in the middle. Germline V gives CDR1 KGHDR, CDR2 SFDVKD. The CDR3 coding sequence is TGTGCCACCAGTGTGGCGGGGGCCACAGATACGCAGTATTTT. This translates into CATSVAGATDTQYF.

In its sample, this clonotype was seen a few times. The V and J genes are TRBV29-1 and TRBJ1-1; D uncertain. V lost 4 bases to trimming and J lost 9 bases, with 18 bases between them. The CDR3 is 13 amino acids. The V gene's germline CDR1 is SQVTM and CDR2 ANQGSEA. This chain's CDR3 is CSVVFLLRFKAFF. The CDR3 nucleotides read TGCAGCGTTGTGTTCCTCCTCCGATTCAAAGCTTTCTTT.

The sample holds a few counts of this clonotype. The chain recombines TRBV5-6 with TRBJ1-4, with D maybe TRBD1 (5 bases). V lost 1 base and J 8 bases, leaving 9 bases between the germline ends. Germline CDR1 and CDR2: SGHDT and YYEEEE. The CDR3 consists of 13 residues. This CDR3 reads CASSLYGAEKLFF. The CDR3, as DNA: TGTGCCAGCAGCTTGTACGGGGCCGAAAAACTGTTTTTT. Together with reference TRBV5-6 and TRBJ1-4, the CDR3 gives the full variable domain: DAGVTQSPTHLIKTRGQQVTLRCSPKSGHDTVSWYQQALGQGPQFIFQYYEEEERQRGNFPDRFSGHQFPNYSSELNVNALLLGDSALYLCASSLYGAEKLFFGSGTQLSVL.

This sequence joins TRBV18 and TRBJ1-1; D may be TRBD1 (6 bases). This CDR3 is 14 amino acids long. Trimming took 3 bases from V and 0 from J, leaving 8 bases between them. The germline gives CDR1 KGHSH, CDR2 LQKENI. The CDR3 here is CASSPGHMNTEAFF. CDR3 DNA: TGTGCCAGCTCACCGGGACATATGAACACTGAAGCTTTCTTT.

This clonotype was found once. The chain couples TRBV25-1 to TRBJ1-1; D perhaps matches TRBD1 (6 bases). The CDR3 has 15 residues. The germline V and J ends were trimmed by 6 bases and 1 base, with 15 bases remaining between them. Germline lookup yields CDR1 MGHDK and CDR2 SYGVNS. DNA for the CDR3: TGTGCCAGCAGAGGTCCACAGGGAACGAACACTGAAGCTTTCTTT. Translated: CASRGPQGTNTEAFF. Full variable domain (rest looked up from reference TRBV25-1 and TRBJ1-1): EADIYQTPRYLVIGTGKKITLECSQTMGHDKMYWYQQDPGMELHLIHYSYGVNSTEKGDLSSESTVSRIRTEHFPLTLESARPSHTSQYLCASRGPQGTNTEAFFGQGTRLTVV.

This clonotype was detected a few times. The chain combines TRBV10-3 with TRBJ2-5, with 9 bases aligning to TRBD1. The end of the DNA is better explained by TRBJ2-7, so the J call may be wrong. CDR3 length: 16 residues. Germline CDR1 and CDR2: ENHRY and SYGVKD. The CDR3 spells CAISPGQGRGGYEQYF. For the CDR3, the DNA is TGTGCCATCAGCCCGGGACAGGGAAGGGGAGGCTACGAGCAGTACTTC.

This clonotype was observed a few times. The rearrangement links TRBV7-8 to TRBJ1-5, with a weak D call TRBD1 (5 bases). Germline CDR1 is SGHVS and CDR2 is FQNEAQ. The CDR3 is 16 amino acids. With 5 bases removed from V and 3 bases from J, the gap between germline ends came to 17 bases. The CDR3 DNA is TGTGCCAGCAGCAAGAGGGCCGAGGGGACCAATCAGCCCCAGCATTTT. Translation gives CASSKRAEGTNQPQHF.

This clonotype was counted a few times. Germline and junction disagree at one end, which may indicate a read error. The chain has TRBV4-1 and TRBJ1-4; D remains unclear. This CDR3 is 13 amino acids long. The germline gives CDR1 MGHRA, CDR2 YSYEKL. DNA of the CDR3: TGCGCCAGCAGCCAAGAATCGGTATTTGAGGTTGTTTTT. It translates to CASSQESVFEVVF.

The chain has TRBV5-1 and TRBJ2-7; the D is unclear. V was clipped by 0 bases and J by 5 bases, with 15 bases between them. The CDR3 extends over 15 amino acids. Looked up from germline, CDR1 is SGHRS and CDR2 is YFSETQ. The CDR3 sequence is CASSLETDNFNEQYF. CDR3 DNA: TGCGCCAGCAGCTTGGAAACCGATAACTTCAACGAGCAGTACTTC.

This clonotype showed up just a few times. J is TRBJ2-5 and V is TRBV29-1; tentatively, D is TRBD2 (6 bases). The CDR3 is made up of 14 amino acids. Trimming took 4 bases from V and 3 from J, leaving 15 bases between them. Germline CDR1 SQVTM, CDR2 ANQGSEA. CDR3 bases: TGCAGCGTTGCGGGACTCACTCCGGAAGAGACCCAGTACTTC. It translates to CSVAGLTPEETQYF.